The clone carrying this T cell receptor (beta chain) showed up just a few times. Its antigen remains unidentified. The source of the sample is a study of cytomegalovirus exposure and HLA in healthy donors. Study-level findings and limits: Further analysis was carried out later, and it showed several of the most significant clusters appearing linked to common viral pathogens. Later analysis showed most CMV-associated TCR beta chains appearing HLA-restricted.

This PCR relied on a set of 60 Vbeta primers and 13 Jbeta primers. Measured with immunoSEQ multiplex PCR; TCRdb has only the in-frame clones, and not every one. The data contain approximately 120,000 clones, 76% of them singletons. Trimming left V 0 bases short and J 5 bases short, with 14 bases between. This CDR3 has 15 amino acids. In germline, CDR1 is SGHRS, CDR2 YFSETQ. The V call is TRBV5-1, the J call TRBJ2-5; D is perhaps TRBD2 (6 bases). This clonotype was obtained from a woman in her 50s in good health and CMV-seropositive. The sample comprised PBMCs. The CDR3 coding sequence is TGCGCCAGCAGCTTGGGAGCGGGCAATGGGGAGACCCAGTACTTC. This codes for CASSLGAGNGETQYF. The full variable domain, its missing parts supplied by reference TRBV5-1 and TRBJ2-5, is KAGVTQTPRYLIKTRGQQVTLSCSPISGHRSVSWYQQTPGQGLQFLFEYFSETQRNKGNFPGRFSGRQFSNSRSEMNVSTLELGDSALYLCASSLGAGNGETQYFGPGTRLLVL.